The T cell receptor (beta chain) under discussion was sequenced for a study of cytomegalovirus exposure and HLA in healthy donors. Study as a whole: Most genotyped donors, over 70% of 350 to 500, had Caucasian-associated genetic ancestry.

The CDR3 has 15 residues. The V gene's germline CDR1 is MNHNS and CDR2 SASEGT. Primers: 60 Vbeta forward and 13 Jbeta reverse. Method: immunoSEQ multiplex PCR; TCRdb's copy keeps in-frame clones and lacks some. There are about 220,000 clones in the sample; roughly 83% occur only once, and 0.71% lies in the top ten. As regards this clone: Its antigen is undetermined. Relative to the germline gene, one junction end is altered; a read error may explain this.

Study-level results: A later analysis found most CMV-associated TCR beta chains apparently HLA-restricted. Within the data, a cluster of highly shared sequence variants was likely a sequencing artifact. Presence/absence results assume similar sequencing depth per donor, which may not hold.

The source is a boy younger than 10 in good health and CMV-seronegative. The chain uses TRBV6-1 and TRBJ2-2; 8 nucleotides align to TRBD1. What was sequenced was PBMCs. CDR3 nucleotides: TGTGCCAGCAGGGAAGGACAGGGAAACACCGGGGAGCTGTTTTTT. This codes for CASREGQGNTGELFF.